Each of the 19 T cell receptor beta chains below was sequenced from the same sample in a study of breast tumors, draining lymph nodes, adjacent tissues. TCRdb re-analysed the multiplex PCR reads in MiXCR, keeping a single row per CDR3 protein. The table lists over 200,000 distinct CDR3 sequences, about 34% of them singletons. Breast cancer patients provided tissue from their axillary draining lymph nodes. The sequenced sample consisted of axillary lymph node tissue. All receptors derive from a female donor with breast cancer. Some clones in this sample may be carry-over from other donors' samples.

This clonotype came up once. This sequence may be a read error, since a much larger clone differs from it by one base. This chain connects TRBV9 to TRBJ2-7; weak D call: TRBD1 (7 bases). This CDR3 spans 15 amino acids. CDR1 and CDR2 from the germline V gene are SGDLS and YYNGEE. CDR3 bases: TGTGCCAGCAGCTTGTTGGCAGGGGGGACCTACGAGCCGTACTTC. Amino acids: CASSLLAGGTYEPYF.

This clonotype was seen many times. The chain employs TRBV12-3 or TRBV12-4 and TRBJ1-4; D perhaps matches TRBD1 (6 bases). Deletions cut 3 bases from V and 4 bases from J, with 12 bases between. The CDR3 has 15 residues. Here the CDR3 DNA reads TGTGCCAGCAGTTTCAGGGGCGCTGGTAATGAAAAACTGTTTTTT. This encodes CASSFRGAGNEKLFF.

This clonotype appeared a single time. This rearrangement joins TRBV29-1 to TRBJ1-3; the D is unclear. V was trimmed by 4 bases and J by 0 bases, leaving 7 bases between them. This CDR3 contains 13 residues. Germline CDR1 and CDR2: SQVTM and ANQGSEA. CDR3 bases: TGCAGCGTTGTGGTTAACTCTGGAAACACCATATATTTT. Translated, it gives CSVVVNSGNTIYF.

This clonotype was observed many times. The V and J genes are TRBV18 and TRBJ2-5; D is unresolved. V gave up 0 bases and J gave up 2 bases, with 10 bases separating them. The CDR3 runs to 15 residues. Germline loops: CDR1 KGHSH, CDR2 LQKENI. As DNA, the CDR3 is TGTGCCAGCTCACCACCGTCAGGCCCGCAAGAGACCCAGTACTTC. It codes for CASSPPSGPQETQYF.

This chain connects TRBV29-1 to TRBJ2-6; 7 nucleotides align to TRBD1. The germline V gene encodes CDR1 SQVTM and CDR2 ANQGSEA. There are 10 residues in the CDR3. The trim removed 3 bases at V and 14 bases at J, leaving 1 base unmatched. The CDR3 protein is CSVEGQLLTF. CDR3 sequence (DNA): TGCAGCGTTGAGGGACAGCTCCTGACTTTC.

This clonotype showed up many times. This chain connects TRBV18 to TRBJ2-7; 8 bases line up with TRBD1. V shed 3 bases and J 6 bases; nucleotides not matched to a gene: 4. CDR1 is KGHSH, CDR2 LQKENI, per germline. The CDR3 consists of 13 residues. Here the CDR3 DNA reads TGTGCCAGCTCACCGACAGGGGATCGCGAGCAGTACTTC. Translation: CASSPTGDREQYF.

This clonotype was seen ten or more times. V is TRBV20-1 and J is TRBJ1-2; tentatively, D is TRBD1 (5 bases). Trimming pared 1 base from V and 8 bases from J, leaving 14 bases between. The CDR3 length is 13 residues. CDR1 DFQATT and CDR2 SNEGSKA come from the germline V gene (reference sequence). The CDR3 here is CSARGQGEGGYTF. The CDR3 DNA reads as TGCAGTGCTAGAGGCCAGGGAGAGGGCGGCTACACCTTC.

This clonotype was seen ten or more times. This rearrangement joins TRBV4-3 to TRBJ1-6; D not resolved. This CDR3 has 15 residues. CDR1 and CDR2 (germline): LGHNA, YSLEER. V shed 2 bases and J shed 10 bases, with 15 bases lying between them. CDR3: CASSQYRNTGSPLHF. The CDR3 region has the DNA TGCGCCAGCAGCCAATACAGAAACACGGGGTCACCCCTCCACTTT.

Comment on this clonotype: Being one base from a much bigger clone, this may be a read error. The chain links TRBV9 to TRBJ1-2; the match to TRBD1 covers 7 bases. Germline CDR1 SGDLS, CDR2 YYNGEE. The CDR3 is made up of 15 amino acids. The CDR3 spells CASSALEGQNYGSTF. CDR3 DNA: TGTGCCAGCAGCGCCCTTGAGGGACAGAACTATGGCTCCACCTTC. The variable domain in full, completed from reference TRBV9 and TRBJ1-2, reads DSGVTQTPKHLITATGQRVTLRCSPRSGDLSVYWYQQSLDQGLQFLIQYYNGEERAKGNILERFSAQQFPDLHSELNLSSLELGDSALYFCASSALEGQNYGSTFGSGTRLTVV.

This clonotype was picked up a small number of times. V and J are TRBV20-1 and TRBJ1-6, with 8 bases that match TRBD1. Germline trimming cut 1 base from V and 5 bases from J; bases unmatched to any gene: 7. The CDR3 sequence is 16 residues long. Germline V gene sequence: CDR1 DFQATT, CDR2 SNEGSKA (reference sequence). The CDR3 coding sequence is TGCAGTGCTAGAGGAGGACAGGGTAGTAATAATTCACCCCTCCACTTT. Amino acid sequence: CSARGGQGSNNSPLHF.

This clonotype has only one observation. The gene calls are TRBV7-9 and TRBJ2-1, with D tentatively TRBD2 (6 bases). Germline CDR1 reads SEHNR; CDR2 reads FQNEAQ (reference sequence). The ends were cut back, 3 bases at V and 9 bases at J, with 15 bases in the middle. The CDR3 covers 14 residues. Here the CDR3 DNA reads TGTGCCAGCAGCTTCGGGGGAAGGGAGGCTGAGCAGTTCTTC. Its translation: CASSFGGREAEQFF.

As concerns this clonotype: No conserved phenylalanine or tryptophan is present at the end of the CDR3, so a read error is the likely explanation. The DNA is left out, because the CDR3 cannot be placed on it with certainty; the CDR3 is given as TCRdb lists it. This chain links TRBV6-5 with TRBJ1-2. The germline gives CDR1 MNHEY, CDR2 SVGAGI. The CDR3 has 8 residues if both end residues are counted. The CDR3 region is CASSYDLS.

This clonotype was recorded at least ten times. The rearrangement joins TRBV5-5 to TRBJ1-2; TRBD1 matches at 10 bases. Germline-derived CDR1 and CDR2 are SGHKS and YYEKEE (reference sequence). The CDR3 loop spans 16 amino acids. V was clipped by 2 bases and J by 8 bases; unmatched bases: 12. CDR3 amino acids: CASSLHLGTGDRGYTF. CDR3 nucleotide sequence: TGTGCCAGCAGCTTACATTTAGGGACAGGGGACCGCGGCTACACCTTC.

There are many counts of this clonotype. The V call is TRBV15, the J call TRBJ2-5; D is uncertain. Germline CDR1 and CDR2: LNHNV and YYDKDF (reference sequence). This CDR3 is 13 amino acids long. Trimming took off 7 bases at V and 0 bases at J, with 9 bases between the two ends. CDR3 region: CATTEADQETQYF. DNA of the CDR3: TGTGCCACCACCGAGGCCGACCAAGAGACCCAGTACTTC.

This clonotype occurred a few times. V gene TRBV7-9 combines with J gene TRBJ2-5, with a possible D match to TRBD1 (5 bases). V lost 1 base and J lost 3, with 12 bases in between. The germline V gene has CDR1 SEHNR and CDR2 FQNEAQ (reference sequence). The CDR3 has 15 residues. The CDR3 region is CASSLGGDGEETQYF. CDR3 coding DNA: TGTGCCAGCAGCTTAGGGGGCGATGGCGAAGAGACCCAGTACTTC.

The sample holds many counts of this clonotype. The CDR3 sequence: CAIASLAGADTQYF. The CDR3 coding sequence is TGTGCCATCGCCTCGCTAGCGGGGGCAGATACGCAGTATTTT. V and J are TRBV10-3 and TRBJ2-3; the match to TRBD2 covers 10 bases. The CDR3 consists of 14 residues. V shed 8 bases and J 4 bases; nucleotides not matched to a gene: 6. Germline V gene data show CDR1 as ENHRY and CDR2 as SYGVKD.

At least ten counts were recorded for this clonotype. The chain couples TRBV6-4 to TRBJ2-1; D assignment may be TRBD1 or TRBD2 (6 bases each). V lost 2 bases, J lost 8 bases, and 25 bases lay in between. The germline CDR1 and CDR2 sequences are MRHNA and SNTAGT. CDR3 length: 18 amino acids. The CDR3 loop is CASSDNIRTGAIIDEQFF. For the CDR3, the DNA is TGTGCCAGCAGTGACAATATTAGGACGGGGGCTATTATCGATGAGCAGTTCTTC.

Ten or more counts support this clonotype. V is TRBV7-6 and J is TRBJ2-2; 7 bases are a match to TRBD2. Per the germline V gene, CDR1 is SGHVS and CDR2 is FNYEAQ. This CDR3 contains 16 residues. With 1 base clipped from V and 0 bases from J, the junction kept 2 bases outside the gene matches. CDR3 region: CASSLGSGANTGELFF. Here the CDR3 DNA reads TGTGCCAGCAGCTTAGGGAGCGGGGCGAACACCGGGGAGCTGTTTTTT.

This clonotype was recorded at least ten times. This sequence joins TRBV18 and TRBJ2-7; possible D gene TRBD2, 6 bases. In germline, CDR1 is KGHSH, CDR2 LQKENI. The CDR3 is 13 amino acids. V gave up 3 bases and J gave up 7 bases, with 13 bases separating them. The CDR3 region is CASSPPGVWEQYF. DNA of the CDR3: TGTGCCAGCTCACCCCCGGGAGTATGGGAGCAGTACTTC.